One sample yielded the 32 T cell receptor beta chains listed below, sequenced in a study of PD-1 blockade in mismatch repair-deficient tumors. Measured with immunoSEQ multiplex PCR; TCRdb has only the in-frame clones, and not every one. This table holds some 100,000 clones, 82% found once. The sample consisted of peripheral blood, taken about 33 weeks after starting pembrolizumab. The origin of the receptors is an adult with mismatch repair-deficient cancer.

CDR3 protein: CSVGEIGTEAFF. As DNA, the CDR3 is TGCAGCGTTGGTGAAATCGGCACTGAAGCTTTCTTT. The chain has TRBV29-1 and TRBJ1-1, with D hard to call. The CDR3 consists of 12 residues. Trimming cost V 4 bases and J 4 bases, with 10 bases left between them. CDR1 SQVTM and CDR2 ANQGSEA come from the germline V gene.

This rearrangement joins TRBV5-1 to TRBJ2-1; the match to TRBD1 covers 7 bases. The CDR3 runs to 15 residues. The V and J ends lost 2 bases and 0 bases, in that order; junction bases with no gene match: 2. CDR1 is SGHRS, CDR2 YFSETQ, per germline. The CDR3 DNA sequence: TGCGCCAGCAGCTTACAGGGGAGCTCCTACAATGAGCAGTTCTTC. It specifies CASSLQGSSYNEQFF.

The chain joins TRBV19 to TRBJ1-1; D might be TRBD1 (6 bases). Germline assignment: CDR1 LNHDA and CDR2 SQIVND (reference sequence). The V gene lost 5 bases and the J gene lost 1 base, with 17 bases spanning the gap. The CDR3 length is 16 residues. DNA for the CDR3: TGTGCCAGTAGTCCAGGGGTCGGGGGGAAGAACACTGAAGCTTTCTTT. It encodes CASSPGVGGKNTEAFF.

The chain uses TRBV9 and TRBJ2-1, with 8 bases fitting TRBD2. The CDR3 totals 15 residues. Looked up from germline, CDR1 is SGDLS and CDR2 is YYNGEE. The V segment lost 0 bases and the J segment 8 bases; nucleotides outside the gene matches: 7. This CDR3 is CASSVEGTSRYEQFF. CDR3 bases: TGTGCCAGCAGCGTAGAGGGGACTAGTAGGTATGAGCAGTTCTTC.

J is TRBJ2-1 and V is TRBV28; D may be TRBD2 (6 bases). The CDR3 consists of 13 residues. V lost 8 bases and J 2 bases, leaving 10 bases between the germline ends. The germline V gene has CDR1 MDHEN and CDR2 SYDVKM. CDR3 bases: TGTGCCAGCGGCTCGGGGGCCTACAATGAGCAGTTCTTC. Its translation is CASGSGAYNEQFF.

The rearrangement links TRBV6-1 to TRBJ2-7; 8 bases are a match to TRBD1. Germline V gives CDR1 MNHNS, CDR2 SASEGT. Unmatched junction bases numbered 4, after V lost 1 base and J lost 2 bases. The CDR3 covers 15 residues. The CDR3 loop reads CASSEGRTGPYEQYF. The DNA for the CDR3 is TGTGCCAGCAGTGAAGGTAGGACAGGGCCCTACGAGCAGTACTTC.

This clone showed up just a few times. This rearrangement joins TRBV30 to TRBJ1-2; 12 bases map to TRBD1. With V trimmed by 5 bases and J by 4 bases, 8 bases remained unmatched. Germline values: CDR1 GTSNPN, CDR2 SVGIG (reference sequence). This CDR3 comprises 15 residues. This CDR3 is CAWGRDRGHFYGYTF. The CDR3, as DNA: TGTGCCTGGGGCCGGGACAGGGGGCACTTCTATGGCTACACCTTC.

The V and J genes are TRBV6-6 and TRBJ1-2; 8 bases line up with TRBD1. V shed 5 bases, J shed 7 bases, and the junction held 6 bases outside the gene matches. This CDR3 spans 13 amino acids. CDR1 and CDR2 (germline): MNHNY, SVGAGI (reference sequence). This chain's CDR3 is CASSPITGGGYTF. DNA of the CDR3: TGTGCCAGCAGTCCGATAACAGGGGGTGGCTACACCTTC.

V and J are TRBV19 and TRBJ1-4, with 7 bases lining up with TRBD1. The V gene's germline CDR1 is LNHDA and CDR2 SQIVND (reference sequence). V gave up 3 bases and J gave up 5 bases; unmatched junction bases: 6. The CDR3 has 15 amino acids. The CDR3 nucleotides are TGTGCCAGTAGTATCCGCGCCAGGGGGAATGAAAAACTGTTTTTT. This translates into CASSIRARGNEKLFF.

The V gene is TRBV2, the J gene TRBJ2-1, with D perhaps TRBD1 (6 bases). Trimming took off 3 bases at V and 9 bases at J, with 12 bases between the two ends. The length of the CDR3 is 13 residues. Germline V gene data show CDR1 as SNHLY and CDR2 as FYNNEI. CDR3 bases: TGTGCCAGCAGTGATTCTCAGGGGACTGAGCAGTTCTTC. Translated: CASSDSQGTEQFF.

The V and J genes are TRBV9 and TRBJ1-3; D remains unclear. Per the germline V gene, CDR1 is SGDLS and CDR2 is YYNGEE. The CDR3 length is 15 residues. Deletions cut 0 bases from V and 0 bases from J, with 7 bases between. In DNA, the CDR3 is TGTGCCAGCAGCGTAGAGCCGTTCTCTGGAAACACCATATATTTT. It specifies CASSVEPFSGNTIYF.

A note on this clone: The junction departs from the called germline gene at one end, perhaps through a read error. The genes are TRBV5-3 and TRBJ2-3; tentative D call: TRBD2 (5 bases). TRBV5-3 is known as an ORF, though its function is uncertain. CDR3 length: 13 residues. CDR3 amino acids: CASSLTSWDTQYF. CDR3 nucleotide sequence: TGTGCCAGCAGCTTAACTAGTTGGGATACGCAGTATTTT.

The chain is built from TRBV7-9 and TRBJ2-2; no definite D call. This CDR3 is 16 amino acids long. Germline V gives CDR1 SEHNR, CDR2 FQNEAQ (reference sequence). Trimming took 5 bases from V and 0 from J, leaving 13 bases between them. The CDR3 sequence is CASSPMAQTNTGELFF. The DNA for the CDR3 is TGTGCCAGCAGCCCCATGGCACAGACGAACACCGGGGAGCTGTTTTTT.

V and J are TRBV19 and TRBJ2-5; TRBD2 might be the D (5 bases). The ends were cut back, 2 bases at V and 4 bases at J, with 17 bases in the middle. Germline CDR1 is LNHDA and CDR2 is SQIVND (reference sequence). This CDR3 contains 16 residues. The CDR3 protein is CASSISRADRRETQYF. CDR3 coding DNA: TGTGCCAGTAGTATAAGCAGAGCGGATAGAAGAGAGACCCAGTACTTC.

The rearrangement joins TRBV19 to TRBJ1-5; D is unresolved. The germline V gene has CDR1 LNHDA and CDR2 SQIVND (reference sequence). The CDR3 spans 15 residues. V was clipped by 6 bases and J by 3 bases, with 15 bases between them. The CDR3 bases are TGTGCCAGTAGCAGCCAGCCGCGGGCCAATCAGCCCCAGCATTTT. Encoded protein: CASSSQPRANQPQHF.

This clone was observed once. The gene calls are TRBV7-9 and TRBJ2-1; 7 nucleotides match TRBD2. With V trimmed by 1 base and J by 3 bases, 6 bases remained unmatched. Per the germline V gene, CDR1 is SEHNR and CDR2 is FQNEAQ (reference sequence). CDR3 length: 16 residues. CDR3 region: CASSLELGGGYNEQFF. CDR3 DNA: TGTGCCAGCAGCTTAGAATTGGGCGGGGGCTACAATGAGCAGTTCTTC.

The chain is built from TRBV19 and TRBJ2-1, with a tentative D call TRBD2 (7 bases). The CDR3 spans 15 residues. Germline V gives CDR1 LNHDA, CDR2 SQIVND (reference sequence). V lost 3 bases, J lost 8 bases, and 17 bases lay in between. CDR3 sequence: CASSMVGGGLYEQFF. The CDR3, as DNA: TGTGCCAGTAGTATGGTGGGAGGGGGGTTGTATGAGCAGTTCTTC.

This sequence joins TRBV11-2 and TRBJ2-1; 7 bases are shared with TRBD2. The germline CDR1 and CDR2 sequences are SGHAT and FQNNGV. Losses at the gene ends were 1 base for V and 3 bases for J; bases not matched to a gene: 3. This CDR3 has 15 amino acids. The CDR3 region has the DNA TGTGCCAGCAGCTTAGGCGGGAGTTTCTACAATGAGCAGTTCTTC. The encoded protein is CASSLGGSFYNEQFF.

V is TRBV10-3 and J is TRBJ2-3; 12 nucleotides line up with TRBD2. Germline V gives CDR1 ENHRY, CDR2 SYGVKD. V shed 2 bases and J 4 bases; nucleotides not matched to a gene: 10. There are 18 residues in the CDR3. The chain's CDR3 is CAISERRLAGARADTQYF. DNA for the CDR3: TGTGCCATCAGTGAGCGAAGACTAGCGGGAGCGAGGGCAGATACGCAGTATTTT.

Only a few counts were recorded for this clone. The CDR3 spells CAWSHGGGYGYTF. The CDR3 nucleotides read TGTGCCTGGAGTCACGGGGGAGGATATGGCTACACCTTC. This chain joins TRBV30 and TRBJ1-2; tentatively, D is TRBD1 (5 bases). The germline V and J ends were trimmed by 2 bases and 5 bases, with 12 bases remaining between them. Germline CDR1 GTSNPN, CDR2 SVGIG (reference sequence). There are 13 residues in the CDR3.

The J gene is TRBJ1-2, the V gene TRBV30, with 7 bases identical to TRBD1. The CDR3 has 18 amino acids. The germline gives CDR1 GTSNPN, CDR2 SVGIG (reference sequence). V shed 2 bases, J shed 1 base, and the junction held 16 bases outside the gene matches. The CDR3 region is CAWSRLLGTARSNYGYTF. The CDR3 nucleotides are TGTGCCTGGAGTCGCCTCCTCGGGACAGCAAGAAGTAACTATGGCTACACCTTC.

The chain is built from TRBV29-1 and TRBJ1-3; D call uncertain. The CDR3 covers 13 residues. CDR1 and CDR2 (germline): SQVTM, ANQGSEA. The V end was cut by 4 bases, the J end by 1 base, with 8 bases between. DNA for the CDR3: TGCAGCGTTGTGGGAGGGTCTGGAAACACCATATATTTT. This translates into CSVVGGSGNTIYF.

The chain carries TRBV19 and TRBJ1-5; D gene ambiguous. CDR1 and CDR2 from the germline V gene are LNHDA and SQIVND (reference sequence). V lost 4 bases, J lost 2 bases, and 12 bases lay in between. This CDR3 spans 15 amino acids. Written as DNA, the CDR3 is TGTGCCAGTAGTAACACGGGGTGGGGCAATCAGCCCCAGCATTTT. Encoded protein: CASSNTGWGNQPQHF.

V usage is TRBV15 and J usage is TRBJ2-2, with a weak D call TRBD2 (6 bases). Looked up from germline, CDR1 is LNHNV and CDR2 is YYDKDF (reference sequence). The V end was cut by 4 bases, the J end by 2 bases, with 14 bases between. This CDR3 has 16 amino acids. Here the CDR3 reads CATSTLLRGNTGELFF. In DNA, the CDR3 is TGTGCCACCAGCACCCTTCTGCGGGGAAACACCGGGGAGCTGTTTTTT.

This chain joins TRBV5-1 and TRBJ1-4; no firm D call. This CDR3 has 15 amino acids. V lost 4 bases and J lost 0, with 10 bases in between. Germline CDR1 reads SGHRS; CDR2 reads YFSETQ. The CDR3 sequence: CASSPGSATNEKLFF. CDR3 DNA sequence: TGCGCCAGCAGCCCTGGGTCTGCAACTAATGAAAAACTGTTTTTT.

This clone was recorded once. The chain is built from TRBV19 and TRBJ2-3; tentatively, D is TRBD1 (5 bases). The CDR3 length is 15 residues. From germline, CDR1 is LNHDA and CDR2 SQIVND (reference sequence). The V gene lost 7 bases and the J gene lost 6 bases, with 20 bases spanning the gap. The CDR3 sequence is CASMGPRREADTQYF. The DNA for the CDR3 is TGTGCCAGTATGGGGCCCCGGCGAGAGGCGGATACGCAGTATTTT.

The rearrangement joins TRBV4-1 to TRBJ2-7; TRBD2 matches 9 bases. The CDR3 is 15 residues long. CDR1 is MGHRA and CDR2 is YSYEKL in the germline V gene. V dropped 2 bases and J dropped 2; count of bases not matched to a gene: 4. The CDR3 nucleotides are TGCGCCAGCAGCCAACCGGGACTAGCTCCCTACGAGCAGTACTTC. Translating gives CASSQPGLAPYEQYF.

The genes are TRBV6-1 and TRBJ2-7; D unresolved. V dropped 5 bases and J dropped 6 bases, with 11 bases sitting between them. CDR3 size: 12 residues. Germline assignment: CDR1 MNHNS and CDR2 SASEGT. The CDR3 spells CASSSILGEQYF. The CDR3 region has the DNA TGTGCCAGCAGTTCCATTCTCGGCGAGCAGTACTTC.

The chain is built from TRBV29-1 and TRBJ2-7; 7 bases line up with TRBD1. V gave up 3 bases and J gave up 6 bases; unmatched junction bases: 8. There are 13 residues in the CDR3. Germline V gene data show CDR1 as SQVTM and CDR2 as ANQGSEA. CDR3 sequence reads: CSVDRQGTREQYF. The CDR3 DNA reads as TGCAGCGTTGATCGACAGGGAACCCGCGAGCAGTACTTC.

The rearrangement joins TRBV9 to TRBJ2-1; D is uncertain. V lost 4 bases to trimming and J lost 6 bases, with 5 bases between them. This CDR3 spans 11 amino acids. Germline loops: CDR1 SGDLS, CDR2 YYNGEE. The CDR3 DNA follows: TGTGCCAGCAGCCGATCCAATGAGCAGTTCTTC. This codes for CASSRSNEQFF.

Here the CDR3 reads CASSLGGTANEAFF. The CDR3 coding sequence is TGTGCCAGCAGCTTGGGGGGGACAGCTAATGAAGCTTTCTTT. This rearrangement joins TRBV5-6 to TRBJ1-1; 7 nucleotides agree with TRBD1. The junction had 6 bases not matched to a gene; V was cut back by 0 bases and J by 7 bases. The CDR3 is 14 amino acids. Germline V gives CDR1 SGHDT, CDR2 YYEEEE.

This chain connects TRBV15 to TRBJ2-7; TRBD2 aligns across 15 bases. J gave up 3 bases and V 0 bases, and 12 bases lay outside the gene matches. CDR3 length: 20 amino acids. Germline CDR1 reads LNHNV; CDR2 reads YYDKDF (reference sequence). CDR3 bases: TGTGCCACCAGCAGAGAACTGGGACTAGCGGGAGGCTCCATTCGCTACGAGCAGTACTTC. This codes for CATSRELGLAGGSIRYEQYF.